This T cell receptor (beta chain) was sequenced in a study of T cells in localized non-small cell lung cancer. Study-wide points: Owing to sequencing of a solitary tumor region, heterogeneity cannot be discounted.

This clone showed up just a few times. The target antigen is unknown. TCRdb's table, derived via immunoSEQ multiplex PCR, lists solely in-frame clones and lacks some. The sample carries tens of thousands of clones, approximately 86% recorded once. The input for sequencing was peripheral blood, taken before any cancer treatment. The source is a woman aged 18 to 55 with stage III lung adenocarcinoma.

CDR3 sequence (DNA): TGTGCCACCAGCAGAGGCGGGACTAATTACAATGAGCAGTTCTTC. It translates to CATSRGGTNYNEQFF. V and J are TRBV15 and TRBJ2-1; 7 nucleotides match TRBD2. In germline, CDR1 is LNHNV, CDR2 YYDKDF (reference sequence). The V and J ends lost 1 base and 4 bases, in that order; junction bases with no gene match: 4. The CDR3 runs to 15 residues.